The next 28 T cell receptor beta chains were all read from a single sample in a study of vaccination and CD4 T cells after COVID-19. The Oncomine TCR Beta short-read assay sequenced DNA from cultured CD4+ T cells. MiXCR, applied by TCRdb to the PCR reads, yields one record per CDR3 protein. The profile shows about 20,000 distinct CDR3 sequences, approximately 27% of them singletons. Treatment denoted: roughly nine-day PBMC culture with coronavirus spike peptide pools or control peptides (ViraFEST assay). For these TCRs, the target antigens are not known. The source material was cultured CD4+ T cells from blood. The source is a human donor with COVID-19.

The sample holds a few counts of this clonotype. The chain uses TRBV18 and TRBJ2-5; D perhaps matches TRBD2 (6 bases). Germline V gene lookup returns CDR1 KGHSH and CDR2 LQKENI. CDR3 length: 14 amino acids. V was cut by 6 bases and J by 1 base, with 12 bases left in between. The CDR3: CASSFGGPQETQYF. As DNA, the CDR3 is TGTGCCAGCTCCTTCGGAGGGCCCCAAGAGACCCAGTACTTC.

The chain recombines TRBV11-2 with TRBJ2-3; 12 nucleotides match TRBD1. J gave up 5 bases and V 1 base, and 13 bases lay outside the gene matches. This CDR3 has 19 residues. CDR1 is SGHAT and CDR2 is FQNNGV in the germline V gene. The CDR3 bases are TGTGCCAGCAGCTTAGGGGGGACAGGGGGCCGCCTCGATCTAGATACGCAGTATTTT. Its protein is CASSLGGTGGRLDLDTQYF.

This clonotype has more than one count but fewer than ten. V gene TRBV6-2 or TRBV6-3 combines with J gene TRBJ1-1; the match to TRBD1 covers 7 bases. Germline V CDR1 and CDR2: MNHEY, SVGEGT. The CDR3 contains 14 residues. V shed 4 bases, J shed 1 base, and the junction held 3 bases outside the gene matches. For the CDR3, the DNA is TGTGCCAGCAGTTTGCGGACAGGGAACACTGAAGCTTTCTTT. Translating it yields CASSLRTGNTEAFF.

Of note for this clonotype: A junction boundary mismatches the germline segment, possibly from a read error. This chain uses TRBV5-5 with TRBJ2-7; 7 bases match TRBD1. The CDR3 sequence is 12 residues long. Germline V CDR1 and CDR2: SGHKS, YYEKEE (reference sequence). CDR3 bases: TGTGCCAGCAGCCCATACGGGCCGGGGACAGACTTC. Protein product: CASSPYGPGTDF.

This clonotype was detected a few times. CDR3 nucleotide sequence: TGTGCCTGGAGTAAGGGAGCAACCTACAATGAGCAGTTCTTC. It yields the protein CAWSKGATYNEQFF. This chain links TRBV30 with TRBJ2-1; D is possibly TRBD2 (5 bases). V was clipped by 2 bases and J by 2 bases, with 10 bases between them. CDR3 length equals 14 residues. Germline CDR1 and CDR2: GTSNPN and SVGIG (reference sequence).

The chain carries TRBV7-3 and TRBJ2-1; either TRBD1 or TRBD2 may supply D (5 bases each). V was shortened by 5 bases and J by 5 bases, with 10 bases between the two germline ends. The germline V gene encodes CDR1 SGHTA and CDR2 FQGTGA. CDR3 size: 13 residues. CDR3 DNA: TGTGCCAGCAGCGCCCGGGACCACAATGAGCAGTTCTTC. Translation gives CASSARDHNEQFF.

The V and J genes are TRBV5-1 and TRBJ1-5; unclear D gene. Trimming shortened V by 6 bases and J by 2 bases, and 15 bases separated the two germline ends. This CDR3 has 15 amino acids. Germline V gene data show CDR1 as SGHRS and CDR2 as YFSETQ. In nucleotides, the CDR3 is TGCGCCAGCAAGGTAGGGCCCGAGGGCAATCAGCCCCAGCATTTT. Amino acid sequence: CASKVGPEGNQPQHF.

The V call is TRBV5-5, the J call TRBJ1-2; D is ambiguous. This CDR3 contains 13 residues. The V gene's germline CDR1 is SGHKS and CDR2 YYEKEE (reference sequence). Trimming took 2 bases from V and 6 from J, leaving 11 bases between them. CDR3 protein: CASSFLGGNGYTF. The DNA of the CDR3 is TGTGCCAGCAGCTTCTTGGGTGGGAATGGCTACACCTTC. Combining the CDR3 with reference TRBV5-5 and TRBJ1-2 gives the whole variable domain DAGVTQSPTHLIKTRGQQVTLRCSPISGHKSVSWYQQVLGQGPQFIFQYYEKEERGRGNFPDRFSARQFPNYSSELNVNALLLGDSALYLCASSFLGGNGYTFGSGTRLTVV.

This chain connects TRBV12-3 or TRBV12-4 to TRBJ1-2, with 9 bases that match TRBD1. V lost 4 bases to trimming and J lost 6 bases; unmatched junction nucleotides: 15. The CDR3 runs to 17 residues. Here the CDR3 DNA reads TGTGCCAGCAGTTCCCAGGGCCCGGGACAGGGTAGGAATGGCTACACCTTC. It encodes CASSSQGPGQGRNGYTF.

This clonotype was observed a handful of times. V is TRBV27 and J is TRBJ2-1, with 11 bases aligning to TRBD2. The V gene end was trimmed by 7 bases and the J gene end by 9 bases; junction bases not matched to a gene: 14. Germline values: CDR1 MNHEY, CDR2 SMNVEV (reference sequence). CDR3 length: 16 amino acids. The CDR3 loop reads CASNPPRSGGASEQFF. As DNA, the CDR3 is TGTGCCAGCAATCCACCCCGTAGCGGGGGGGCCTCTGAGCAGTTCTTC.

Only a few counts were recorded for this clonotype. The chain employs TRBV20-1 and TRBJ2-3; 10 bases line up with TRBD2. Looked up from germline, CDR1 is DFQATT and CDR2 is SNEGSKA (reference sequence). This CDR3 comprises 14 residues. Unmatched junction bases numbered 5, after V lost 3 bases and J lost 5 bases. CDR3 sequence: CSASQRGGGDTQYF. DNA for the CDR3: TGCAGTGCTAGTCAGCGGGGGGGCGGAGATACGCAGTATTTT.

This clonotype was seen more than once but under ten times. The chain combines TRBV6-2 or TRBV6-3 with TRBJ2-7; D call uncertain. This CDR3 is built from 13 residues. Germline values: CDR1 MNHEY, CDR2 SVGEGT. V was clipped by 6 bases and J by 3 bases, with 12 bases between them. The CDR3 loop is CASSQPVVYEQYF. The DNA of the CDR3 is TGTGCCAGCAGCCAACCAGTGGTCTACGAGCAGTACTTC.

The chain recombines TRBV11-1 with TRBJ1-2, with a tentative D call TRBD1 (5 bases). Trimming cost V 3 bases and J 4 bases, with 12 bases left between them. The CDR3 totals 14 residues. CDR1 is SGHAT, CDR2 FQDESV, per germline (reference sequence). The CDR3 loop is CASSLGLLGYGYTF. Here the CDR3 DNA reads TGTGCCAGCAGCTTGGGACTCCTCGGCTATGGCTACACCTTC.

This clonotype was seen a handful of times. The chain couples TRBV20-1 to TRBJ2-2; 7 nucleotides align to TRBD2. This CDR3 comprises 15 residues. Germline V gene lookup returns CDR1 DFQATT and CDR2 SNEGSKA (reference sequence). V lost 1 base and J lost 6; bases outside the gene matches: 8. The CDR3 sequence: CSARVPSGESGELFF. DNA of the CDR3: TGCAGTGCTAGAGTTCCTAGCGGAGAGTCCGGGGAGCTGTTTTTT.

This clonotype was seen just once. This chain connects TRBV5-6 to TRBJ2-2; perhaps TRBD1 as D (6 bases). Trimming took 4 bases from V and 1 from J, leaving 11 bases between them. CDR3 length: 15 residues. The germline V gene encodes CDR1 SGHDT and CDR2 YYEEEE. CDR3 DNA: TGTGCCAGCAGCCGAAAGACAGGGAACACCGGGGAGCTGTTTTTT. Its translation: CASSRKTGNTGELFF. The whole variable domain, filled in from reference TRBV5-6 and TRBJ2-2, reads DAGVTQSPTHLIKTRGQQVTLRCSPKSGHDTVSWYQQALGQGPQFIFQYYEEEERQRGNFPDRFSGHQFPNYSSELNVNALLLGDSALYLCASSRKTGNTGELFFGEGSRLTVL.

As for this clonotype: The junction departs from germline at one end; a sequencing error may be responsible. The gene calls are TRBV12-3 or TRBV12-4 and TRBJ2-3, with 10 positions matching TRBD2. The CDR3 totals 16 residues. CDR3 amino acids: CTSSRLLAGVGDTQYF. In DNA, the CDR3 is TGTACCAGCAGCCGCTTGCTAGCGGGGGTGGGAGATACGCAGTATTTT.

A few counts support this clonotype. The chain employs TRBV25-1 and TRBJ2-7; no clear D. The CDR3 has 13 residues. CDR1 and CDR2 (germline): MGHDK, SYGVNS. V lost 4 bases and J lost 6, with 13 bases in between. This chain's CDR3 is CASSVDRRAEQYF. In nucleotides, the CDR3 is TGTGCCAGCAGTGTGGACCGCCGGGCCGAGCAGTACTTC.

The V and J genes are TRBV4-1 and TRBJ2-7; the match to TRBD2 covers 7 bases. The germline V gene encodes CDR1 MGHRA and CDR2 YSYEKL. This CDR3 comprises 14 residues. V gave up 4 bases and J gave up 2 bases; unmatched junction bases: 5. This chain's CDR3 is CASSPDGGTYEQYF. DNA for the CDR3: TGCGCCAGCAGCCCCGACGGGGGGACCTACGAGCAGTACTTC.

The rearrangement joins TRBV2 to TRBJ1-1, with 8 bases aligning to TRBD1. J lost 3 bases, V lost 6 bases, and 9 bases had no gene match. Germline CDR1 SNHLY, CDR2 FYNNEI. The CDR3 covers 15 residues. This CDR3 reads CASRAQGATDTEAFF. The CDR3, as DNA: TGTGCCAGCAGGGCCCAGGGGGCAACTGACACTGAAGCTTTCTTT.

This clonotype was counted only a few times. The CDR3 is CASMGARGRSTEAFF. CDR3 DNA sequence: TGTGCCAGCATGGGAGCAAGGGGGCGATCCACTGAAGCTTTCTTT. The J gene is TRBJ1-1, the V gene TRBV6-1; TRBD1 aligns across 7 bases. In germline, CDR1 is MNHNS, CDR2 SASEGT. J was trimmed by 4 bases and V by 7 bases; bases with no gene match: 12. The CDR3 covers 15 residues.

This clonotype turned up a few times. The gene calls are TRBV7-2 and TRBJ2-7; unclear D gene. CDR3 length: 14 amino acids. Trimming left V 1 base short and J 5 bases short, with 12 bases between. Germline lookup yields CDR1 SGHTA and CDR2 FQGNSA. The CDR3 DNA is TGTGCCAGCAGCTTAGTTTGGAGCAGCGACGAGCAGTACTTC. As protein: CASSLVWSSDEQYF.

The rearrangement joins TRBV7-9 to TRBJ2-5, with 7 bases that match TRBD2. This CDR3 has 15 residues. Unmatched junction bases numbered 6, after V lost 3 bases and J lost 2 bases. The V gene's germline CDR1 is SEHNR and CDR2 FQNEAQ (reference sequence). In nucleotides, the CDR3 is TGTGCCAGCAGCTTCCGGGACTATCAGCAAGAGACCCAGTACTTC. Translation gives CASSFRDYQQETQYF. Using reference TRBV7-9 and TRBJ2-5 for the parts outside the CDR3, the full variable domain is DTGVSQNPRHKITKRGQNVTFRCDPISEHNRLYWYRQTLGQGPEFLTYFQNEAQLEKSRLLSDRFSAERPKGSFSTLEIQRTEQGDSAMYLCASSFRDYQQETQYFGPGTRLLVL.

The CDR3 bases are TGTGCCAGTGGACAAATCGCTAACTATGGCTACACCTTC. This sequence encodes CASGQIANYGYTF. This sequence joins TRBV19 and TRBJ1-2; tentative D call: TRBD1 (5 bases). V lost 8 bases, J lost 0 bases, and 10 bases lay in between. Per the germline V gene, CDR1 is LNHDA and CDR2 is SQIVND (reference sequence). The CDR3 extends over 13 amino acids.

This clonotype has only a few counts. The chain has TRBV7-3 and TRBJ1-6; D not resolved. There are 13 residues in the CDR3. Germline loops: CDR1 SGHTA, CDR2 FQGTGA. V was pared by 2 bases and J by 8 bases, with 7 bases between. This chain's CDR3 is CASSLSIHSPLHF. Written as DNA, the CDR3 is TGTGCCAGCAGCTTATCCATTCATTCACCCCTCCACTTT.

This sequence joins TRBV5-6 and TRBJ2-3; 7 bases line up with TRBD2. The CDR3 loop spans 16 amino acids. Germline values: CDR1 SGHDT, CDR2 YYEEEE. V gave up 4 bases and J gave up 1 base; unmatched junction bases: 9. The CDR3 coding sequence is TGTGCCAGCAGCCTGTGGCGACGGGGGGGCACAGATACGCAGTATTTT. This translates into CASSLWRRGGTDTQYF.

This clonotype was counted only a few times. V gene TRBV11-2 combines with J gene TRBJ2-7, with 7 bases fitting TRBD1. Germline V CDR1 and CDR2: SGHAT, FQNNGV. CDR3 length: 14 residues. The V segment lost 4 bases and the J segment 2 bases; nucleotides outside the gene matches: 5. The CDR3 sequence is CASSYRDSTYEQYF. The CDR3 DNA reads TGTGCCAGCAGCTACCGGGACAGCACCTACGAGCAGTACTTC.

V and J are TRBV2 and TRBJ2-2; possible D gene TRBD1, 6 bases. The CDR3 spans 16 residues. Trimming pared 2 bases from V and 5 bases from J, leaving 15 bases between. Germline CDR1 and CDR2: SNHLY and FYNNEI. CDR3 in amino acids: CASSEPADRITGELFF. CDR3 DNA sequence: TGTGCCAGCAGTGAACCCGCGGACAGAATAACCGGGGAGCTGTTTTTT.

There are a few counts of this clonotype. The V and J genes are TRBV14 and TRBJ2-5, with 9 bases matching TRBD2. Germline-derived CDR1 and CDR2 are SGHDN and FVKESK. The V gene end was trimmed by 9 bases and the J gene end by 0 bases; junction bases not matched to a gene: 17. The CDR3 spans 18 residues. The CDR3 is CAREGWISGGHNQETQYF. CDR3 in DNA: TGTGCCAGGGAGGGGTGGATTAGCGGGGGCCACAACCAAGAGACCCAGTACTTC.